The 23 T cell receptor beta chains presented below share a single source sample, sequenced in a study of blood T cell repertoires in COVID-19. The assay was immunoSEQ multiplex PCR, and TCRdb's table has in-frame clones only and misses some. The sample has roughly 160,000 clones; 82% are singletons. The sequencing sample was made of PBMCs or T cells enriched from blood (not recorded which). All receptors come from a man aged 55 to 70 who had recovered from COVID-19.

This clone was counted a single time. The chain recombines TRBV19 with TRBJ2-6; a weak D match, TRBD2 (5 bases). V was pared by 1 base and J by 2 bases, with 12 bases between. The CDR3 extends over 17 amino acids. CDR1 and CDR2 (germline): LNHDA, SQIVND (reference sequence). DNA of the CDR3: TGTGCCAGTAGTATAGTCCCGGGGAGCGCTGGGGCCAACGTCCTGACTTTC. Amino acid sequence: CASSIVPGSAGANVLTF.

Worth noting for this clone: A much larger clone differs from this one at a single base, so this may be a read error. CDR3 amino acids: CASSPDRDSPLHF. In nucleotides, the CDR3 is TGTGCCAGCAGCCCGGACAGAGATTCACCCCTCCACTTT. The chain uses TRBV11-3 and TRBJ1-6, with D possibly matching TRBD1 (6 bases). CDR1 SGHNT and CDR2 YENEEA come from the germline V gene. This CDR3 has 13 amino acids. V lost 5 bases and J lost 8, with 10 bases in between.

The CDR3 nucleotides are TGTGCCAGCAGTGAGATACGGGGGGCCCAAGAGACCCAGTACTTC. The encoded protein is CASSEIRGAQETQYF. The chain recombines TRBV2 with TRBJ2-5, with a possible D match to TRBD2 (7 bases). The germline V gene encodes CDR1 SNHLY and CDR2 FYNNEI. Trimming took off 3 bases at V and 1 base at J, with 12 bases between the two ends. The CDR3 is made up of 15 amino acids. The full variable domain, rest sourced from reference TRBV2 and TRBJ2-5, is EPEVTQTPSHQVTQMGQEVILRCVPISNHLYFYWYRQILGQKVEFLVSFYNNEISEKSEIFDDQFSVERPDGSNFTLKIRSTKLEDSAMYFCASSEIRGAQETQYFGPGTRLLVL.

CDR3 residues: CASTSSRLSGNTIYF. The CDR3 region has the DNA TGTGCCAGCACTTCCTCGAGGCTCTCTGGAAACACCATATATTTT. The V and J genes are TRBV6-6 and TRBJ1-3; no clear D gene. From germline, CDR1 is MNHNY and CDR2 SVGAGI (reference sequence). V dropped 7 bases and J dropped 0 bases, with 13 bases sitting between them. The CDR3 length is 15 residues.

The chain has TRBV18 and TRBJ2-5; 10 bases match TRBD1. Trimming removed 6 bases from V and 0 bases from J; junction bases left unmatched: 10. The germline V gene encodes CDR1 KGHSH and CDR2 LQKENI. CDR3 length: 17 amino acids. For the CDR3, the DNA is TGTGCCAGCTCCCCTAACCCGGGACAGGGGAACCAAGAGACCCAGTACTTC. This encodes CASSPNPGQGNQETQYF.

This chain connects TRBV7-3 to TRBJ2-3; TRBD2 is a possible D gene (5 bases). With 0 bases removed from V and 2 bases from J, the gap between germline ends came to 15 bases. The CDR3 is made up of 17 amino acids. Germline V gives CDR1 SGHTA, CDR2 FQGTGA. This CDR3 reads CASSLTFGSDSTDTQYF. DNA of the CDR3: TGTGCCAGCAGCTTAACGTTCGGTAGCGACTCCACAGATACGCAGTATTTT.

This clone was seen just once. V usage is TRBV6-5 and J usage is TRBJ2-3; the match to TRBD2 covers 7 bases. The CDR3 extends over 14 amino acids. V was clipped by 7 bases and J by 1 base; unmatched bases: 5. Germline V lookup: CDR1 MNHEY, CDR2 SVGAGI. The CDR3 DNA reads as TGTGCCAGCAATCCTGGGGGGGGCACAGATACGCAGTATTTT. Amino acids: CASNPGGGTDTQYF.

V is TRBV6-5 and J is TRBJ1-1, with a weak D call TRBD1 (5 bases). The CDR3 contains 13 residues. With 6 bases removed from V and 1 base from J, the gap between germline ends came to 9 bases. Germline CDR1 and CDR2: MNHEY and SVGAGI. CDR3 protein: CASRLQANTEAFF. CDR3 DNA: TGTGCCAGCAGGTTACAGGCGAACACTGAAGCTTTCTTT.

V and J are TRBV4-1 and TRBJ1-1, with 9 bases lining up with TRBD1. V lost 0 bases and J lost 5; bases outside the gene matches: 13. From germline, CDR1 is MGHRA and CDR2 YSYEKL. The CDR3 extends over 18 amino acids. CDR3 nucleotides: TGCGCCAGCAGCCAAGAACCCAATCCCGACAGGGGGAGAACTGAAGCTTTCTTT. It is translated as CASSQEPNPDRGRTEAFF.

The chain uses TRBV19 and TRBJ2-4; 10 bases align to TRBD2. The V gene's germline CDR1 is LNHDA and CDR2 SQIVND (reference sequence). The CDR3 totals 20 residues. V gave up 3 bases and J gave up 2 bases; unmatched junction bases: 16. The CDR3 DNA follows: TGTGCCAGTAGTATCCCGACTACTGGGAGTAGCGGGAGGTCCAAAAACATTCAGTACTTC. Its protein is CASSIPTTGSSGRSKNIQYF.

The J gene is TRBJ2-2, the V gene TRBV2; 8 nucleotides align to TRBD1. From germline, CDR1 is SNHLY and CDR2 FYNNEI. The CDR3 is 16 residues long. V gave up 4 bases and J gave up 3 bases; unmatched junction bases: 7. The DNA of the CDR3 is TGTGCCAGCAGTGTCCAGGGGGCGCGTGACACCGGGGAGCTGTTTTTT. Its translation: CASSVQGARDTGELFF.

The chain couples TRBV28 to TRBJ2-3; 8 bases fit TRBD2. CDR3 length: 15 residues. Germline V gives CDR1 MDHEN, CDR2 SYDVKM. V trimming: 3 bases; J trimming: 2 bases; junction bases outside the gene matches: 4. CDR3 nucleotides: TGTGCCAGCAGTTTTTGGCGGGAGGACACAGATACGCAGTATTTT. Translation gives CASSFWREDTDTQYF.

The chain joins TRBV6-6 to TRBJ2-7; no clear D. Germline loops: CDR1 MNHNY, CDR2 SVGAGI (reference sequence). The V end lost 0 bases, the J end lost 3 bases, and 9 bases lay between the germline ends. This CDR3 region has 14 residues. In DNA form, the CDR3 reads TGTGCCAGCAGTTACTCTTCCCAGGTCTACGAGCAGTACTTC. Residues: CASSYSSQVYEQYF.

The genes are TRBV5-1 and TRBJ2-4; 7 bases are shared with TRBD1. Germline CDR1 SGHRS, CDR2 YFSETQ. V trimming: 0 bases; J trimming: 7 bases; junction bases outside the gene matches: 10. CDR3 length: 16 residues. CDR3: CASSLGATGIGNIQYF. The CDR3 bases are TGCGCCAGCAGCTTGGGGGCGACAGGGATTGGCAACATTCAGTACTTC.

V gene TRBV6-5 combines with J gene TRBJ1-2; D perhaps matches TRBD1 (6 bases). Trimming pared 6 bases from V and 2 bases from J, leaving 10 bases between. CDR1 and CDR2 from the germline V gene are MNHEY and SVGAGI. This CDR3 comprises 13 residues. CDR3 in amino acids: CASRIGQNYGYTF. The CDR3 coding sequence is TGTGCCAGCAGAATTGGACAGAACTATGGCTACACCTTC.

The gene calls are TRBV2 and TRBJ2-5, with 11 bases that match TRBD2. In germline, CDR1 is SNHLY, CDR2 FYNNEI. The CDR3 runs to 15 residues. Trimming removed 6 bases from V and 5 bases from J; junction bases left unmatched: 8. CDR3 in amino acids: CASRLAGGPSETQYF. As DNA, the CDR3 is TGTGCCAGCAGATTAGCGGGAGGGCCCTCGGAGACCCAGTACTTC. The full variable domain, rest sourced from reference TRBV2 and TRBJ2-5, is EPEVTQTPSHQVTQMGQEVILRCVPISNHLYFYWYRQILGQKVEFLVSFYNNEISEKSEIFDDQFSVERPDGSNFTLKIRSTKLEDSAMYFCASRLAGGPSETQYFGPGTRLLVL.

The chain is built from TRBV28 and TRBJ1-5; D perhaps matches TRBD1 (6 bases). Germline V CDR1 and CDR2: MDHEN, SYDVKM. Trimming took 5 bases from V and 7 from J, leaving 15 bases between them. CDR3 length: 14 residues. CDR3 loop: CASSIPTGLQPQHF. The CDR3 DNA is TGTGCCAGCAGTATCCCGACAGGCCTACAGCCCCAGCATTTT.

This chain joins TRBV18 and TRBJ1-1; 8 nucleotides line up with TRBD1. CDR1 KGHSH and CDR2 LQKENI come from the germline V gene. J gave up 0 bases and V 6 bases, and 15 bases lay outside the gene matches. CDR3 size: 18 residues. The CDR3 nucleotides are TGTGCCAGCTCGCCTCGGACAGGGTTGGCTAGCCTGAACACTGAAGCTTTCTTT. Translating it yields CASSPRTGLASLNTEAFF.

The genes are TRBV6-5 and TRBJ2-5; D possibly corresponds to TRBD1 (6 bases). The CDR3 has 13 amino acids. The V and J ends lost 6 bases and 5 bases respectively, with 13 bases between them. Germline CDR1 reads MNHEY; CDR2 reads SVGAGI. The CDR3: CASRTGRSETQYF. The CDR3 DNA reads as TGTGCCAGCAGAACAGGGAGAAGTGAGACCCAGTACTTC.

V gene TRBV7-2 combines with J gene TRBJ2-3, with D possibly TRBD2 on 7 matching bases. V lost 4 bases, J lost 3 bases, and 14 bases lay in between. The CDR3 is 15 amino acids. Looked up from germline, CDR1 is SGHTA and CDR2 is FQGNSA. CDR3 residues: CASSSQGGRTDTQYF. CDR3 bases: TGTGCCAGCAGCTCACAGGGAGGGCGGACAGATACGCAGTATTTT.

The chain uses TRBV28 and TRBJ1-4; 10 bases map to TRBD1. Germline values: CDR1 MDHEN, CDR2 SYDVKM. Trimming cost V 4 bases and J 8 bases; bases outside gene matches: 13. CDR3 length: 17 amino acids. Here the CDR3 DNA reads TGTGCCAGCAGTTATAGGGCCGGGACAGGGGAGAGCGAAAAACTGTTTTTT. It translates to CASSYRAGTGESEKLFF.

This chain joins TRBV9 and TRBJ2-3; 8 bases fit TRBD1. CDR1 SGDLS and CDR2 YYNGEE come from the germline V gene. Losses at the gene ends were 6 bases for V and 3 bases for J; bases not matched to a gene: 12. The CDR3 loop spans 16 amino acids. Here the CDR3 reads CASTLQGASWTDTQYF. CDR3 DNA sequence: TGTGCCAGCACTCTTCAGGGGGCGAGTTGGACAGATACGCAGTATTTT.

The J gene is TRBJ2-2, the V gene TRBV6-5, with 9 bases that match TRBD1. The CDR3 is 14 residues long. Germline V gives CDR1 MNHEY, CDR2 SVGAGI. Losses at the gene ends were 8 bases for V and 3 bases for J; bases not matched to a gene: 4. Written as DNA, the CDR3 is TGTGCCAGCGGGAGACAGGGGGACACCGGGGAGCTGTTTTTT. Amino acid sequence: CASGRQGDTGELFF.